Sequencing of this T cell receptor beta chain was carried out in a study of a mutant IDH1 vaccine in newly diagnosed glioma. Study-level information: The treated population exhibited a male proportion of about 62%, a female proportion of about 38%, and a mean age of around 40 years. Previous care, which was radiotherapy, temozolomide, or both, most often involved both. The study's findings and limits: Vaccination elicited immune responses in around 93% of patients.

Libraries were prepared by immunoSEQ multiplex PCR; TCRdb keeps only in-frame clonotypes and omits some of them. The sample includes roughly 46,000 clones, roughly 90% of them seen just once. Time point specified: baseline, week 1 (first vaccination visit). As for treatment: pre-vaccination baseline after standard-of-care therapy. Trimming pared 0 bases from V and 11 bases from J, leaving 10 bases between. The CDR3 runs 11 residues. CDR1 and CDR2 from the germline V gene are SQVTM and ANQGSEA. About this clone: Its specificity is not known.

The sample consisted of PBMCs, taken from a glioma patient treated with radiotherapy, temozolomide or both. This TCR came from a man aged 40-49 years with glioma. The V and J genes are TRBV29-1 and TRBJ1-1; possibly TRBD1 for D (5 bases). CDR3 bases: TGCAGCGTTGAAGATGGGGGAGACGCTTTCTTT. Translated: CSVEDGGDAFF.